This T cell receptor beta chain was obtained from a study of cytomegalovirus exposure and HLA in healthy donors. Study-level information: Unique TCR beta sequences numbering fewer than 130 million came from 150 million to 200 million T cells in an earlier analysis.

Points from the study as a whole: Rare TCR sequences predominated, though certain public TCRs were found in many donors.

Both 60 Vbeta primers and 13 Jbeta primers went into the PCR. Sequenced by immunoSEQ multiplex PCR; TCRdb stores in-frame clones only, minus some. The sample holds 70,000 to 100,000 clones, approximately 80% seen once. Trimming cost V 6 bases and J 0 bases, with 25 bases left between them. There are 19 residues in the CDR3. Germline V lookup: CDR1 SGHTA, CDR2 FQGTGA. This clone was observed a few times. Antigen specificity is unknown. The sample consisted of PBMCs. The V gene is TRBV7-3, the J gene TRBJ2-3; D is perhaps TRBD2 (7 bases). This receptor was taken from a woman aged 45-59 years in good health and CMV-seropositive. The CDR3 here is CASSQAGAGGGPSTDTQYF. CDR3 DNA sequence: TGTGCCAGCAGTCAAGCAGGGGCTGGCGGGGGCCCTAGCACAGATACGCAGTATTTT.